The subject of this entry is one TCR beta chain. Its antigen is currently unknown. Sequencing of cultured CD4+ T cell DNA used the Oncomine TCR Beta short-read assay. TCRdb reanalysed the PCR reads using MiXCR and keeps one entry per CDR3 protein. Among a few thousand distinct CDR3 sequences listed, 15% to 20% were seen once. Specified treatment: roughly 10-day PBMC culture with coronavirus spike peptide pools or control peptides (ViraFEST assay). One should note that the unexposed donor's CD4+ T cells were collected before the COVID-19 pandemic (2011-2018). These data come from a study of vaccination and CD4 T cells after COVID-19. Looking at the study overall: The makeup of the convalescents was six males and four females, two of them Hispanic. Two doses of either BNT162b2 or mRNA-1273 vaccine were given to participants. Post-vaccination specimens were collected at a median of approximately 74 days following dose two (range 14 to 241). Study-level results: Looking at convalescent patients, a median around 90% of reactive clones were present only post-vaccination.

The ends were cut back, 2 bases at V and 8 bases at J, with 16 bases in the middle. Germline V lookup: CDR1 SNHLY, CDR2 FYNNEI. CDR3 length equals 16 residues. The TCR comes from a human donor in good health. The rearrangement links TRBV2 to TRBJ1-6, with a weak D call TRBD1 (5 bases). Source material: CD4+ T cells from blood, cultured in vitro. CDR3 nucleotides: TGTGCCAGCAGTGAAAGTGGGGGTAGGGCCGATTCACCCCTCCACTTT. Translating gives CASSESGGRADSPLHF.